The entry below describes one T cell receptor (beta chain). Its specificity is unknown. This entry is derived from a study of cytomegalovirus exposure and HLA in healthy donors. Background on the study: Unique TCRs from HLA-typed donors, about 78 million of them, were held in an early data release.

The PCR ran on 60 Vbeta and 13 Jbeta primers. Study processing details: A later analysis counted roughly 74 million unique TCR beta chains, 10 million to 12 million shared. The repertoire was sequenced with immunoSEQ multiplex PCR; TCRdb's copy has only in-frame clones and lacks some. V and J calls and clone size are those listed in that table; D and trimming were worked out from the DNA. The data show under 200,000 clones, 65% to 85% seen once. Study results and limitations: Altogether, some 160 TCR beta chains were recorded as cytomegalovirus-associated.

The V gene's germline CDR1 is SQVTM and CDR2 ANQGSEA. Trimming removed 1 base from V and 9 bases from J; junction bases left unmatched: 11. The CDR3 contains 15 residues. When sampled, the donors appeared nominally healthy, though they likely had unrecorded immune exposures. Material: PBMCs. The rearrangement joins TRBV29-1 to TRBJ2-7; TRBD1 matches 11 bases. This receptor was taken from a woman aged 45-59 years in good health and CMV-seropositive. CDR3 bases: TGCAGCGTTGAAGGGCCTCCCGGACAGGGGGCTCGGCAGTACTTC. This sequence encodes CSVEGPPGQGARQYF.